The 18 T cell receptor beta chains below were found in one sample sequenced in a study of blood T cells in healthy people across ages. Next came a second PCR, run for about 7 to 12 cycles, which used a sample-barcoded 5' primer along with a J-beta primer mix. TCRdb itself ran the 5' RACE reads through MiXCR, one entry per CDR3 protein. The table includes some 1.6 million distinct CDR3 sequences, about 31% detected once. Sequenced sample: blood. The receptors come from a woman aged 25 to 45 in good health.

This clonotype has just a few counts. This CDR3 reads CATSTGTDYEQYF. The CDR3 coding sequence is TGTGCCACCAGCACCGGGACAGACTACGAGCAGTACTTC. The V gene is TRBV15, the J gene TRBJ2-7, with 7 bases identical to TRBD1. V gave up 4 bases and J gave up 3 bases; unmatched junction bases: 3. Germline CDR1 is LNHNV and CDR2 is YYDKDF (reference sequence). This CDR3 is 13 amino acids long.

This clonotype was detected a few times. J is TRBJ1-2 and V is TRBV9; D is uncertain. This CDR3 is 14 amino acids long. Germline V CDR1 and CDR2: SGDLS, YYNGEE. Deletions cut 3 bases from V and 8 bases from J, with 17 bases between. The CDR3 DNA reads as TGTGCCAGCAGCGGTAGTAACCCCGCAGGCGGCTACACCTTC. It is translated as CASSGSNPAGGYTF.

In the case of this clonotype: Mismatch with germline at one junction end may stem from a read error. The rearrangement joins TRBV7-3 to TRBJ1-1; 9 bases fit TRBD1. The CDR3 runs 19 residues. Germline V gene data show CDR1 as SGHTA and CDR2 as FQGTGA. Written as DNA, the CDR3 is TGTACCAGCAGCAGCCTGTTAAACAGGGGGCGCCTAGACGGCACTGAAGCTTTCTTT. As protein: CTSSSLLNRGRLDGTEAFF.

In the case of this clonotype: The junction shows a germline mismatch at one end, possibly a read error. The chain recombines TRBV7-3 with TRBJ2-3, with a weak D call TRBD1 (5 bases). CDR1 is SGHTA and CDR2 is FQGTGA in the germline V gene. CDR3 length: 16 amino acids. The DNA for the CDR3 is TGTGCCAGCAGCTTAACAGGCCCATATAGCACAGGTACGCAGTATTTT. Its translation: CASSLTGPYSTGTQYF.

V is TRBV12-3 or TRBV12-4 and J is TRBJ2-2, with D unresolved. V gave up 3 bases and J gave up 3 bases, with 11 bases separating them. This CDR3 has 15 residues. Here the CDR3 DNA reads TGTGCCAGCAGTTTTTATTTAAGGGACACCGGGGAGCTGTTTTTT. Its protein product is CASSFYLRDTGELFF.

This clonotype was detected a few times. The chain is built from TRBV20-1 and TRBJ1-4, with 8 bases matching TRBD1. The junction had 11 bases not matched to a gene; V was cut back by 0 bases and J by 2 bases. Germline values: CDR1 DFQATT, CDR2 SNEGSKA (reference sequence). CDR3 length equals 18 residues. DNA for the CDR3: TGCAGTGCTAGAGAACGGGCAGGGGGCAGGACTACTAATGAAAAACTGTTTTTT. It is translated as CSARERAGGRTTNEKLFF.

In nucleotides, the CDR3 is TGTGCCAGCAGCCGCCCGGGACAGCTGCCCACTGAAGCTTTCTTT. This gives the protein CASSRPGQLPTEAFF. The genes are TRBV7-9 and TRBJ1-1, with 7 nucleotides matching TRBD1. CDR1 SEHNR and CDR2 FQNEAQ come from the germline V gene (reference sequence). Germline trimming cut 5 bases from V and 4 bases from J; bases unmatched to any gene: 10. This CDR3 spans 15 amino acids.

The V gene is TRBV12-3 or TRBV12-4, the J gene TRBJ2-3; D is ambiguous. Trimming left V 2 bases short and J 4 bases short, with 16 bases between. The CDR3 is 16 residues long. CDR3 loop: CASSLPRGKWADTQYF. Here the CDR3 DNA reads TGTGCCAGCAGTTTACCCCGTGGCAAATGGGCAGATACGCAGTATTTT.

V is TRBV4-1 and J is TRBJ2-7; 12 bases are shared with TRBD2. CDR1 and CDR2 from the germline V gene are MGHRA and YSYEKL. This CDR3 contains 17 residues. V shed 0 bases and J 4 bases; nucleotides not matched to a gene: 7. CDR3 residues: CASSQDPRTSGKYEQYF. The DNA of the CDR3 is TGCGCCAGCAGCCAAGATCCGCGGACTAGCGGGAAGTACGAGCAGTACTTC.

This clonotype showed up just a few times. The rearrangement links TRBV6-6 to TRBJ2-5; TRBD2 matches 10 bases. CDR3 length equals 16 residues. The V segment lost 5 bases and the J segment 6 bases; nucleotides outside the gene matches: 12. Germline-derived CDR1 and CDR2 are MNHNY and SVGAGI (reference sequence). The CDR3 DNA sequence: TGTGCCAGCAGTCATTCAGCGGGAGGGGATACGAAGACCCAGTACTTC. This translates into CASSHSAGGDTKTQYF.

This rearrangement joins TRBV10-2 to TRBJ2-5, with 7 bases identical to TRBD2. Germline trimming cut 8 bases from V and 2 bases from J; bases unmatched to any gene: 8. The CDR3 extends over 14 amino acids. Germline-derived CDR1 and CDR2 are WSHSY and SAAADI. The CDR3 region is CASGRLAEQETQYF. The CDR3 nucleotides read TGCGCCAGCGGGAGACTAGCTGAGCAAGAGACCCAGTACTTC.

This clonotype was counted a few times. The chain carries TRBV12-3 or TRBV12-4 and TRBJ2-5; TRBD2 matches at 7 bases. Unmatched junction bases numbered 17, after V lost 2 bases and J lost 5 bases. The CDR3 is 18 residues long. The CDR3 reads CASSLTLADRAEMETQYF. CDR3 sequence (DNA): TGTGCCAGCAGTTTAACTCTAGCGGATCGGGCGGAGATGGAGACCCAGTACTTC.

The V call is TRBV5-1, the J call TRBJ1-4; 7 bases are shared with TRBD1. In germline, CDR1 is SGHRS, CDR2 YFSETQ. The CDR3 spans 16 residues. Trimming cost V 0 bases and J 5 bases; bases outside gene matches: 7. Here the CDR3 reads CASSLGEGAQNEKLFF. In DNA form, the CDR3 reads TGCGCCAGCAGCTTGGGCGAGGGGGCACAGAATGAAAAACTGTTTTTT.

As to this clonotype: Germline is not matched at one junction end, which may reflect a read error. The V and J genes are TRBV5-1 and TRBJ1-1; TRBD1 aligns across 10 bases. The germline V gene encodes CDR1 SGHRS and CDR2 YFSETQ. The CDR3 covers 17 residues. The CDR3 loop is CVSSLRGTGEMDTEAFF. The CDR3 bases are TGCGTCAGCAGCTTGAGAGGGACAGGGGAGATGGACACTGAAGCTTTCTTT. The full variable domain, its missing parts supplied by reference TRBV5-1 and TRBJ1-1, is KAGVTQTPRYLIKTRGQQVTLSCSPISGHRSVSWYQQTPGQGLQFLFEYFSETQRNKGNFPGRFSGRQFSNSRSEMNVSTLELGDSALYLCVSSLRGTGEMDTEAFFGQGTRLTVV.

The genes are TRBV7-8 and TRBJ1-4, with TRBD1 identical over 7 bases. Germline V gene sequence: CDR1 SGHVS, CDR2 FQNEAQ. This CDR3 region has 15 residues. The V and J ends lost 3 bases and 5 bases, in that order; junction bases with no gene match: 6. The CDR3 loop is CASSFLGTVNEKLFF. The DNA for the CDR3 is TGTGCCAGCAGCTTTCTCGGGACAGTAAATGAAAAACTGTTTTTT. The entire variable domain, with the rest obtained from reference TRBV7-8 and TRBJ1-4, is as follows: GAGVSQSPRYKVAKRGQDVALRCDPISGHVSLFWYQQALGQGPEFLTYFQNEAQLDKSGLPSDRFFAERPEGSVSTLKIQRTQQEDSAVYLCASSFLGTVNEKLFFGSGTQLSVL.

This rearrangement joins TRBV7-6 to TRBJ1-1; D remains unclear. Germline V gene data show CDR1 as SGHVS and CDR2 as FNYEAQ. V lost 5 bases and J lost 4, with 20 bases in between. The CDR3 sequence is 16 residues long. The CDR3 coding sequence is TGTGCCAGCAGCCCTAATACGGCCGTAAGGAGCACTGAAGCTTTCTTT. It codes for CASSPNTAVRSTEAFF.

This clonotype occurred a few times. The gene calls are TRBV15 and TRBJ1-5; 9 nucleotides align to TRBD1. Germline V gives CDR1 LNHNV, CDR2 YYDKDF (reference sequence). The CDR3 length is 15 residues. J gave up 4 bases and V 5 bases, and 6 bases lay outside the gene matches. The CDR3 reads CATSGGDRGNQPQHF. The CDR3 DNA follows: TGTGCCACCAGCGGGGGAGACAGGGGGAATCAGCCCCAGCATTTT.

The chain has TRBV30 and TRBJ2-1, with TRBD2 matching over 9 bases. Germline CDR1 is GTSNPN and CDR2 is SVGIG (reference sequence). CDR3 size: 14 residues. Losses at the gene ends were 7 bases for V and 3 bases for J; bases not matched to a gene: 7. The CDR3 sequence is CAYLAGANYNEQFF. In DNA form, the CDR3 reads TGTGCCTATTTAGCGGGGGCAAACTACAATGAGCAGTTCTTC.